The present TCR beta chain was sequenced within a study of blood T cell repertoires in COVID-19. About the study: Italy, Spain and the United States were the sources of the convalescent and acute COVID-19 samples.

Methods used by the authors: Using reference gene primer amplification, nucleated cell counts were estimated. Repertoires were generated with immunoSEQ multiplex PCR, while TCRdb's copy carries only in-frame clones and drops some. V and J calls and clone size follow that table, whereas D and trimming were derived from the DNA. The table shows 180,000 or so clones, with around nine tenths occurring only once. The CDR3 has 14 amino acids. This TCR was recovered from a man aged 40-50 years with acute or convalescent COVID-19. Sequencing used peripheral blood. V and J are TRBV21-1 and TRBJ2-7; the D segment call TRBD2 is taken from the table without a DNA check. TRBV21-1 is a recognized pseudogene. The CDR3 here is CASSKITGSFEQYF. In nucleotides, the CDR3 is TGTGCCAGCAGCAAAATAACGGGAAGTTTCGAGCAGTACTTC.